This record concerns one TCR beta chain sequence. Trimming removed 0 bases at V and 4 bases at J, with 7 bases between. CDR3 length equals 14 residues. From germline, CDR1 is LNHNV and CDR2 YYDKDF (reference sequence). This sample was taken from a study of CD8 T cells in Susac syndrome. RNA totalling about 0.45 to 1 ug underwent reverse transcription with random hexamers. By means of immunoSEQ multiplex PCR, TCR beta CDR3 spanning 54 Vbeta and 13 Jbeta underwent amplification. TCRdb reanalysed the immunoSEQ multiplex PCR reads using MiXCR and keeps one entry per CDR3 protein. Here the sample spans about 180,000 distinct CDR3 sequences, roughly 96% being singletons.

The origin of this receptor is a human donor with multiple sclerosis. This chain connects TRBV15 to TRBJ2-1; no reliable D call. The sequencing input was CD8+ T cells from PBMCs. This chain's CDR3 is CATSRDEQYNEQFF. The CDR3 DNA reads as TGTGCCACCAGCAGAGATGAGCAGTACAATGAGCAGTTCTTC.